This TCR beta chain derives from a study of STAT5B mutations in CD4+ large granular lymphocyte leukemia. Across the study: Healthy donors showed HLA-associated enrichment of the CDR3 'QG' motif.

Trimming took off 5 bases at V and 7 bases at J, with 18 bases between the two ends. Per germline, CDR1 SEHNR and CDR2 FQNEAQ (reference sequence). The length of the CDR3 is 15 residues. A word on this clone: No antigen is known for it.

Study outcomes and limitations: No patients shared main leukemic clonotypes, though less than 30% appeared at low frequency elsewhere. Patient CD4-sorted repertoires looked more clonal than healthy CD4+ repertoires, even without putative leukemic clones.

Data came from immunoSEQ multiplex PCR; TCRdb stores just in-frame clones and leaves some out. The table has about 30,000 clones, about four fifths seen once. The chain combines TRBV7-9 with TRBJ2-1; the D gene is possibly TRBD2 (5 bases). The source of this sequence is a human donor in good health. Material for sequencing was CD4+ T cells from blood buffy coats. CDR3 sequence (DNA): TGTGCCAGCAGCGCGCCCGGCGGTCTAGCAAATGAGCAGTTCTTC. It translates to CASSAPGGLANEQFF.